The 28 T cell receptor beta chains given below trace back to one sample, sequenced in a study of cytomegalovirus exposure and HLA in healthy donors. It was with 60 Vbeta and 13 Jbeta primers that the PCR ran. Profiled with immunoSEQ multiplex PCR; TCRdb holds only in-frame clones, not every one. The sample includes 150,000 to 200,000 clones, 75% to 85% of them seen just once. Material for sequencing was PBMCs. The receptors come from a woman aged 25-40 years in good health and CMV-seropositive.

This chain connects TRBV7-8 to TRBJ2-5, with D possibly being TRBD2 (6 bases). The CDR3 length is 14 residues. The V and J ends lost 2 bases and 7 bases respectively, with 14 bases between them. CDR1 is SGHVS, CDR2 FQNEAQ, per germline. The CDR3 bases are TGTGCCAGCAGCTTATTTGGGGGGTTAGGGACCCAGTACTTC. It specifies CASSLFGGLGTQYF. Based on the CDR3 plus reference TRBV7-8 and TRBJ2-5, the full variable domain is GAGVSQSPRYKVAKRGQDVALRCDPISGHVSLFWYQQALGQGPEFLTYFQNEAQLDKSGLPSDRFFAERPEGSVSTLKIQRTQQEDSAVYLCASSLFGGLGTQYFGPGTRLLVL.

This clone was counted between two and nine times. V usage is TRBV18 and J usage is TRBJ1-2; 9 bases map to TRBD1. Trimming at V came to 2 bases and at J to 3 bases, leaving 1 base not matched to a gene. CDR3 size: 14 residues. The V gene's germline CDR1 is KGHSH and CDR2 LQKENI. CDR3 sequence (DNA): TGTGCCAGCTCACCAAGGACAGGGGACTATGGCTACACCTTC. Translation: CASSPRTGDYGYTF.

The CDR3 sequence: CASSPGASGGQETQYF. The CDR3 DNA follows: TGCGCCAGCAGCCCGGGGGCTAGCGGGGGGCAAGAGACCCAGTACTTC. The rearrangement uses TRBV5-1 and TRBJ2-5, with 11 bases lining up with TRBD2. CDR3 length equals 16 residues. The V segment lost 4 bases and the J segment 2 bases; nucleotides outside the gene matches: 7. Germline V CDR1 and CDR2: SGHRS, YFSETQ.

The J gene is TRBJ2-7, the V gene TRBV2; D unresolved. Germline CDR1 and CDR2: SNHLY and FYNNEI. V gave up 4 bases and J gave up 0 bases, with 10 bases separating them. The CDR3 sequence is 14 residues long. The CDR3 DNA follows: TGTGCCAGCAGTGGTCGTTCCAGCTCCTACGAGCAGTACTTC. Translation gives CASSGRSSSYEQYF.

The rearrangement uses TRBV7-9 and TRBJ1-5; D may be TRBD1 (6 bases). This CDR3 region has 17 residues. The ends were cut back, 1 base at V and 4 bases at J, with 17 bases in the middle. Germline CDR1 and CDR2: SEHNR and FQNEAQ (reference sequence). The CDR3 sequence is CASSLGALGGWNQPQHF. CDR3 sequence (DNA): TGTGCCAGCAGCTTAGGGGCCCTAGGGGGTTGGAATCAGCCCCAGCATTTT.

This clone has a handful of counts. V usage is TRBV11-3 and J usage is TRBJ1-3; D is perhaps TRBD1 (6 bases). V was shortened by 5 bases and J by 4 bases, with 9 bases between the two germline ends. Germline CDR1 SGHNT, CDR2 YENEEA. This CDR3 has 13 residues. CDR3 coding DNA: TGTGCCAGCAGCACAGGGACGGGAAACACCATATATTTT. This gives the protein CASSTGTGNTIYF.

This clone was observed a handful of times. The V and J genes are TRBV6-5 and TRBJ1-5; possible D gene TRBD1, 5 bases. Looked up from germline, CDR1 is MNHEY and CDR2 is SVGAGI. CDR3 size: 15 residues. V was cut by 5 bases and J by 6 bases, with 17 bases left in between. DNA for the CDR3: TGTGCCAGCAGTGGCCGGACGGGGGTGGGTCAGCCCCAGCATTTT. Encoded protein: CASSGRTGVGQPQHF.

Here the CDR3 DNA reads TGTGCCAGCAGCCCGCCTGGTCCCAGATCACCCCTCCACTTT. This translates into CASSPPGPRSPLHF. This chain connects TRBV7-9 to TRBJ1-6; no reliable D call. The CDR3 sequence is 14 residues long. The V and J ends lost 5 bases and 10 bases respectively, with 15 bases between them. In germline, CDR1 is SEHNR, CDR2 FQNEAQ (reference sequence).

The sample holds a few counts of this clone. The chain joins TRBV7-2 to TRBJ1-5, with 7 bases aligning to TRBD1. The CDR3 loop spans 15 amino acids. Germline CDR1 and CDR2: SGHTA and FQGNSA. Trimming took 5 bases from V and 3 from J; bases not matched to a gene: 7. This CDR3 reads CASSQDRRYNQPQHF. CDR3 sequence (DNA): TGTGCCAGCAGCCAGGACAGGAGGTACAATCAGCCCCAGCATTTT.

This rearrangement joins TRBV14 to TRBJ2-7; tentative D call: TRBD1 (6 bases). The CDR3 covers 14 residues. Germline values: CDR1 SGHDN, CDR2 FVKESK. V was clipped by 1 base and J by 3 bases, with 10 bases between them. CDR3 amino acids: CASSQGARGYEQYF. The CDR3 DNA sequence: TGTGCCAGCAGCCAAGGGGCCAGGGGCTACGAGCAGTACTTC.

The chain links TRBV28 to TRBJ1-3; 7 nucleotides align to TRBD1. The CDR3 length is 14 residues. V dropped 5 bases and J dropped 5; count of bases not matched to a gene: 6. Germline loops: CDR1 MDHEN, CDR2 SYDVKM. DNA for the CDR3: TGTGCCAGCAGTCCCCCGGGACAGCGAAACACCATATATTTT. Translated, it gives CASSPPGQRNTIYF.

CDR3 region: CASSKLARQETQYF. The CDR3 region has the DNA TGTGCCAGCAGTAAACTAGCGAGACAAGAGACCCAGTACTTC. This chain uses TRBV28 with TRBJ2-5, with 7 bases aligning to TRBD2. The CDR3 is 14 amino acids. Unmatched junction bases numbered 5, after V lost 5 bases and J lost 2 bases. Germline V gene sequence: CDR1 MDHEN, CDR2 SYDVKM. Using reference TRBV28 and TRBJ2-5 for the parts outside the CDR3, the full variable domain is DVKVTQSSRYLVKRTGEKVFLECVQDMDHENMFWYRQDPGLGLRLIYFSYDVKMKEKGDIPEGYSVSREKKERFSLILESASTNQTSMYLCASSKLARQETQYFGPGTRLLVL.

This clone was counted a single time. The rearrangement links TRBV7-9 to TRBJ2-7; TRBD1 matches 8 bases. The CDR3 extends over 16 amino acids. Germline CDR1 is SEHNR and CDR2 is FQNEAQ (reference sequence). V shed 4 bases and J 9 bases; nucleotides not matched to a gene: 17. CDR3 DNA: TGTGCCAGCAGCTCCACCAAACAGGGGGGCCTTATCGGGCAGTACTTC. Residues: CASSSTKQGGLIGQYF. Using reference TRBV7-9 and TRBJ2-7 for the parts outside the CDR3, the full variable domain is DTGVSQNPRHKITKRGQNVTFRCDPISEHNRLYWYRQTLGQGPEFLTYFQNEAQLEKSRLLSDRFSAERPKGSFSTLEIQRTEQGDSAMYLCASSSTKQGGLIGQYFGPGTRLTVT.

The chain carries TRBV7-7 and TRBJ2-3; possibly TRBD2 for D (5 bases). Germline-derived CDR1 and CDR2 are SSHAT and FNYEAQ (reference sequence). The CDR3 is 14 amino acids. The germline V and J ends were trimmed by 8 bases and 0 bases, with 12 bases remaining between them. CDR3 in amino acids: CASSAEPSTDTQYF. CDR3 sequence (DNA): TGTGCCAGCTCAGCGGAACCGAGCACAGATACGCAGTATTTT.

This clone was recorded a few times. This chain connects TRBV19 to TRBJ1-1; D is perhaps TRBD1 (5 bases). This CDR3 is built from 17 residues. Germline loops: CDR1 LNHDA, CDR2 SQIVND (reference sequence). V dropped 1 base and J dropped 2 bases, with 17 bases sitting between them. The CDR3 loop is CASSIALSGRGNTEAFF. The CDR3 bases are TGTGCCAGTAGTATAGCCTTATCAGGGAGGGGAAACACTGAAGCTTTCTTT.

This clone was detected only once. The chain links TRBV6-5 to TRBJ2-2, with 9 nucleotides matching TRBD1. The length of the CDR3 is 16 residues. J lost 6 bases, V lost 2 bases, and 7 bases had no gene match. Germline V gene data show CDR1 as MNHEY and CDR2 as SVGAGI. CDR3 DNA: TGTGCCAGCAGTTACGGGACAGGGACGGTGGCCGGGGAGCTGTTTTTT. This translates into CASSYGTGTVAGELFF.

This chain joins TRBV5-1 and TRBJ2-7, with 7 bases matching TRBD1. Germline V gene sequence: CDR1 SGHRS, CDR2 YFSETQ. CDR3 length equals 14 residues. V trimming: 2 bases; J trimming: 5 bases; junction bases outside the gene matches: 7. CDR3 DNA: TGCGCCAGCAGCTTAGACAGGGTAGAGAACGAGCAGTACTTC. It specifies CASSLDRVENEQYF. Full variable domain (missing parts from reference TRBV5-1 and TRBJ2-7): KAGVTQTPRYLIKTRGQQVTLSCSPISGHRSVSWYQQTPGQGLQFLFEYFSETQRNKGNFPGRFSGRQFSNSRSEMNVSTLELGDSALYLCASSLDRVENEQYFGPGTRLTVT.

The CDR3 is CAWSTLSRTGEAQYF. The DNA for the CDR3 is TGTGCCTGGAGTACCCTTTCGCGGACAGGGGAAGCCCAGTACTTC. The chain links TRBV30 to TRBJ2-5; 9 bases line up with TRBD1. V lost 2 bases to trimming and J lost 9 bases; unmatched junction nucleotides: 13. CDR1 is GTSNPN and CDR2 is SVGIG in the germline V gene (reference sequence). This CDR3 is built from 15 residues.

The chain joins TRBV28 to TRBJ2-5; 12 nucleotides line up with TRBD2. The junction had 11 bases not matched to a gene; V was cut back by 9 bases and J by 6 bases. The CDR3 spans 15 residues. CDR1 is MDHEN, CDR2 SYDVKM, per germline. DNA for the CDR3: TGTGCCAGTTGGACCCAACTAGCGGGGGGCCAGACCCAGTACTTC. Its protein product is CASWTQLAGGQTQYF.

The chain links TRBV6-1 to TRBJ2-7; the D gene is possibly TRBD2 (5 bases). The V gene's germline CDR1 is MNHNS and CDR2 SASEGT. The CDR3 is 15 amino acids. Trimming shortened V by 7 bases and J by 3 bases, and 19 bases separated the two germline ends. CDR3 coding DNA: TGTGCCAGCAATTGGGTCCCGGGGTTCGACTACGAGCAGTACTTC. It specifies CASNWVPGFDYEQYF.

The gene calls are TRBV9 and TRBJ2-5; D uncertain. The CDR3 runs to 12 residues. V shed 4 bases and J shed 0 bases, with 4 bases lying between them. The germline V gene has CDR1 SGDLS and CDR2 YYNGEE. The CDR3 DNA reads TGTGCCAGCAGCCCAAACCAAGAGACCCAGTACTTC. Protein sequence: CASSPNQETQYF.

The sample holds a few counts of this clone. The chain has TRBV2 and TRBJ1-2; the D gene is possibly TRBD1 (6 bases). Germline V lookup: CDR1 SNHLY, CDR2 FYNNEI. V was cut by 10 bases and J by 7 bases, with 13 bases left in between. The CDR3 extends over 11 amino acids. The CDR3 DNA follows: TGTGCCATGCGACAGGCTGCTGGCTACACCTTC. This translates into CAMRQAAGYTF.

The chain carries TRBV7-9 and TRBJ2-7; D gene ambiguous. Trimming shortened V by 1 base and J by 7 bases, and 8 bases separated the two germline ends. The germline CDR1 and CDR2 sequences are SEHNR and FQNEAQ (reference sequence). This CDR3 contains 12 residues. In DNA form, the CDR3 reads TGTGCCAGCAGCTTAGGAGCTTGGGAGCAGTACTTC. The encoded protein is CASSLGAWEQYF.

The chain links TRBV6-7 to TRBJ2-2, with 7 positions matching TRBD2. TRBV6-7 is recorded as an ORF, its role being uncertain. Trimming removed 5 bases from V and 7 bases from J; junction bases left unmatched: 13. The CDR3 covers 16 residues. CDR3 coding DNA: TGTGCCAGCAGTAGACCAAAGGCTAGCGGCGTCGGGGAGCTGTTTTTT. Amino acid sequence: CASSRPKASGVGELFF.

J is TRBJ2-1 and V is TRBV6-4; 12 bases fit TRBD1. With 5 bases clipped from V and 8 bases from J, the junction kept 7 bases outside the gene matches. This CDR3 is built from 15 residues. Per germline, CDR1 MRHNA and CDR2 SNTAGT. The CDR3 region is CASSSLGTGGHEQFF. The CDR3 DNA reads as TGTGCCAGCAGTTCCCTCGGGACAGGGGGCCATGAGCAGTTCTTC.

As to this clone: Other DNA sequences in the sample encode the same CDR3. The CDR3 DNA reads TGTGCCAGCAGCGGGGGGGGGAGCTCCTACAATGAGCAGTTCTTC. This encodes CASSGGGSSYNEQFF. This chain uses TRBV9 with TRBJ2-1; 7 positions match TRBD2. Per the germline V gene, CDR1 is SGDLS and CDR2 is YYNGEE. The CDR3 loop spans 15 amino acids. Trimming at V came to 3 bases and at J to 0 bases, leaving 3 bases not matched to a gene.

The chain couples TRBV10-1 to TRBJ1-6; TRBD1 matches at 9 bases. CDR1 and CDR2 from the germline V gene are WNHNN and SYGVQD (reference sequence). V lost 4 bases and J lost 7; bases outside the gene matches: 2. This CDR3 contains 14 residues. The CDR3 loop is CASSGTGVNSPLHF. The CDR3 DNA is TGCGCCAGCAGTGGGACAGGGGTAAATTCACCCCTCCACTTT.

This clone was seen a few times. CDR3 residues: CASLAGSAYNSPLHF. Written as DNA, the CDR3 is TGTGCCAGCTTAGCGGGGTCGGCCTATAATTCACCCCTCCACTTT. The chain joins TRBV6-5 to TRBJ1-6; D is unclear. Germline CDR1 reads MNHEY; CDR2 reads SVGAGI. The CDR3 has 15 amino acids. Trimming took off 8 bases at V and 2 bases at J, with 13 bases between the two ends.